This T cell receptor beta chain was identified during a study of blood T cells in healthy people across ages. Whole-study results and caveats: Naive CD4+ cells and diversity were both higher in long-lived donors than in aged donors.

Alongside a J-beta primer mix, a sample-barcoded 5' primer served in a second PCR lasting about 7 to 11 cycles. TCRdb itself ran the 5' RACE reads through MiXCR, one entry per CDR3 protein. Among about 1.1 million distinct CDR3 sequences, 30% to 40% were seen once, and the ten largest hold about an eighth. The CDR3 is 16 residues long. The germline CDR1 and CDR2 sequences are SEHNR and FQNEAQ (reference sequence). With regard to this clonotype: Its target is not known. Its ends do not fully match the called genes, so a read error is possible.

The material sequenced was blood. This sequence originates from a man aged 18 to 30 in good health. This rearrangement joins TRBV7-9 to TRBJ2-1, with D hard to call. The CDR3 sequence: CASSPALTVSYKEQFF. Written as DNA, the CDR3 is TGTGCCAGCAGCCCAGCTCTAACAGTTTCCTACAAGGAGCAGTTCTTC.